Listed below are T cell receptor beta chains from one sample, sequenced in a study of T-cell reconstitution after alpha-beta-depleted transplantation in children. MiXCR, run by TCRdb on the PCR reads, gives a single entry per CDR3 protein. The repertoire holds fewer than 550,000 distinct CDR3 sequences, with approximately 10% as singletons. The sample in question was PBMCs, mostly from graft donor cells, obtained 180 days after TCRalphabeta/CD19-depleted stem cell transplant. The receptors come from a female patient aged 2 to 10 who had a stem cell transplant for aplastic anemia, so the T cells may come from the graft donor. Each CDR3 is given with its conserved first and last residue. The D gene is left open where the match is weak. Clone size is not always given. Where it is, it says once, few, many or a class for expanded clones.

-	few	TRBJ2-1	TRBV25-1	TGTGCCAGCAGTGAAGGTAGATGGTGGGGGAATGAGCAGTTCTTC	CASSEGRWWGNEQFF
-	many	TRBJ2-5	TRBV6-5	TGTGCCAGCACCACCGCCGAGGCCCGAAGGGGAGAGACCCAGTACTTC	CASTTAEARRGETQYF
-	few	TRBJ2-5	TRBV28	TGTGCCAGCAGTCTAATCTCCGGGGGACAAGAGACCCAGTACTTC	CASSLISGGQETQYF
TRBD1	many	TRBJ1-1	TRBV29-1	TGCAGCGTTGATGGTGACAGGGGGCGGACTGAAGCTTTCTTT	CSVDGDRGRTEAFF
TRBD2	-	TRBJ2-1	TRBV10-3	TGTGCCACCGGGACTAGCGGGATGGGCGATGAGCAGTTCTTC	CATGTSGMGDEQFF
TRBD1	-	TRBJ1-2	TRBV4-3	TGCGCCAGCAGCCAAGATGCTAGGGGGCGTCGGTATGGCTACACCTTC	CASSQDARGRRYGYTF
TRBD1	-	TRBJ2-5	TRBV11-1	TGTGCCAGCAGCTTAGTTGGACAGGGGATGAAGACCCAGTACTTC	CASSLVGQGMKTQYF
-	few	TRBJ1-1	TRBV9	TGTGCCAGCAGCGGATCCGGGTCAGGGAAGAACGCTGAAGCTTTCTTT	CASSGSGSGKNAEAFF
-	-	TRBJ1-3	TRBV5-1	TGCGCCAGCAGCTCGGTAAGATCCGGGCACTCTGGAAACACCATATATTTT	CASSSVRSGHSGNTIYF
-	-	TRBJ2-1	TRBV28	TGTGCCAGCACGAGGGACAACTCCTACAATGAGCAGTTCTTC	CASTRDNSYNEQFF
TRBD2	few	TRBJ2-1	TRBV5-6	TGTGCCAGCAGCTTGGGACTAGCCTCACAGCAGTTCTTC	CASSLGLASQQFF
TRBD1	many	TRBJ1-1	TRBV12-3/TRBV12-4	TGTGCCAGCACCCAGACAGGGGGCACTGAAGCTTTCTTT	CASTQTGGTEAFF
TRBD1	-	TRBJ2-5	TRBV29-1	TGCAGCGTTGAAGTTGAGAGACAGGGTACAGAGACCCAGTACTTC	CSVEVERQGTETQYF
-	-	TRBJ2-6	TRBV27	TGTGCCAGCAGTTTATACATGAGCGGGACACCTGGGGCCAACGTCCTGACTTTC	CASSLYMSGTPGANVLTF
-	few	TRBJ2-5	TRBV5-5	TGTGCCAGCAGCTTGCGTCTCGCAGGGGAACAAGAGACCCAGTACTTC	CASSLRLAGEQETQYF